This paragraph reports one T cell receptor (beta chain). Its antigen is unidentified. This specimen belongs to a study of identical twins. Whole-study results and caveats: There is a chance that invariant MAIT and iNKT cells partially muddied zero-insertion analyses.

TCRdb re-called the 5' RACE reads with MiXCR, one entry per CDR3 protein. The sample records roughly 350,000 distinct CDR3 sequences, around an eighth being singletons. V lost 7 bases and J lost 6; bases outside the gene matches: 0. Germline V gene data show CDR1 as PRHDT and CDR2 as FYEKMQ (reference sequence). There are 11 residues in the CDR3. The same specimen was also included in a second study, on yellow fever vaccine responses in identical twins.

V gene TRBV13 combines with J gene TRBJ1-5, with TRBD1 identical over 7 bases. This clonotype was obtained from a woman younger than 35 in good health. Sequencing was done on a sample of CD8+ T cells sorted from blood. The CDR3 region is CASKGAQPQHF. The CDR3 DNA reads TGTGCCAGCAAGGGGGCTCAGCCCCAGCATTTT.